This T cell receptor beta chain was recovered during a study of human T cells and chemical hapten exposure (dated by TCRdb to about 2021). Context from the whole study: For sensitization, 2% DPC in acetone was applied to a roughly 2 cm by roughly 2 cm area of upper inner arm skin. Patients additionally received weekly therapeutic DPC doses to the scalp throughout the approximately 25-week study period. Patch tests used Finn chambers with 0.01% DPC on the upper back, scored after 6 days by International Contact Dermatitis Research Group standards. Most of the patients in the cohort were female, and the cohort covered alopecia areata with under or over 50% scalp involvement, alopecia totalis and alopecia universalis. Libraries were pooled for sequencing, and per-sample TCR yields varied mainly because of small differences in library volumes within the pool. In alopecia patients, the study followed how the peripheral blood TCR repertoire changed in vivo over primary and secondary sensitization to diphenylcyclopropenone (DPC), a hapten. Patient blood was sampled pre-sensitization (week 0) and at 2, 6 and about 24 weeks after DPC sensitization. Blood for TCR sequencing was provided by twenty-nine alopecia patients at one to four time points (pre-sensitization, 2, 6 and 24 weeks). Study-level results and caveats: Patch test score was positively correlated with the number of PT1 expanded TCRs, with significance at thresholds 8, 16 and 32 but not at 4. After repeated subsampling, changes were observed in the strength of the expansion versus patch-test correlation and in the threshold at which the correlation became significant. Significantly more large CDR3 similarity clusters were formed by expanded TCRs than by pre-sensitization or healthy control sets, consistent with antigen-driven responses. The number of TCRs above 1 in 1000 frequency did not change with DPC sensitization; there was no evidence of global repertoire structure alterations. Because all patients had alopecia, a presumed autoimmune disease, the immune response of the patients might differ from that of healthy individuals.

As to this clonotype: Its antigen target is currently unknown. No base quality information exists; no much larger clone differs at one position.

The germline V gene sets CDR1 to SGHTA and CDR2 to FQGNSA. V ends up 4 bases short and J 7 bases short, with an unmatched junction base count of 15. The CDR3 has 16 amino acids, counting the end cysteine and phenylalanine. Of all the DNA, just the CDR3 is kept, 48 bases in frame from base 1. The library was prepared using RACE. Sequencing was carried out with a NextSeq 500. Library preparation attached unique molecular identifiers to individual cDNA molecules for quantitative, reproducible TCR counting. Both TCR alpha and TCR beta chains were sequenced from each blood RNA sample. The authors' pipeline ran thus. Samples had a median of approximately 93,000 TCRs, with a range from 23,224 to 690,600. V, J and CDR3 annotation of the TCR reads was performed with the Decombinator software suite. Every sample was subsampled to the same number of TCRs (28,000) for the PS versus PT1 abundance plots. Expanded TCRs were defined as absent before sensitization and observed at least eight times at the 2-week time point. The public reads were run again by TCRdb, first through fastp at Q25 and then through MiXCR, and only productive beta chains were kept. Identical CDR3 protein sequences are pooled into one entry, listed with their most common genes and DNA. Here the V and J calls rest on TCRdb's processing, not on the authors' analysis. Present in this sample are roughly 69,000 distinct CDR3 sequences, approximately 11% of which were seen just once. Of the sample, about 2.5% is held by the ten largest clones.

Sample time point, as interpreted from the label and publication: patch test 3, about 24 weeks after DPC sensitization. Per the publication, the treatment or condition label means: therapeutic diphenylcyclopropenone sensitization with weekly scalp DPC. At every patch-test visit, the blood draw took place before the patch test was put on. Eligible patients were aged 18 to 70, diagnosed with alopecia, deemed suitable for DPC therapy, and excluded if pregnant. Total RNA was isolated from unfractionated whole blood collected in Tempus Blood RNA tubes. This clonotype was sampled from a woman younger than 45 with alopecia areata. Some clones in this sample may be carry-over from other donors' samples. In this chain, TRBV7-2 is recombined with TRBJ1-1, with 7 junctional bases fitting TRBD1. This sample comprised whole blood, obtained in connection with sensitization to the hapten diphenylcyclopropenone (DPC). The CDR3 amino acid sequence is: CASSSRKDRARDEAFF. The DNA is as follows: TGTGCCAGCAGCTCCCGGAAAGACAGGGCCAGGGATGAAGCTTTCTTT.